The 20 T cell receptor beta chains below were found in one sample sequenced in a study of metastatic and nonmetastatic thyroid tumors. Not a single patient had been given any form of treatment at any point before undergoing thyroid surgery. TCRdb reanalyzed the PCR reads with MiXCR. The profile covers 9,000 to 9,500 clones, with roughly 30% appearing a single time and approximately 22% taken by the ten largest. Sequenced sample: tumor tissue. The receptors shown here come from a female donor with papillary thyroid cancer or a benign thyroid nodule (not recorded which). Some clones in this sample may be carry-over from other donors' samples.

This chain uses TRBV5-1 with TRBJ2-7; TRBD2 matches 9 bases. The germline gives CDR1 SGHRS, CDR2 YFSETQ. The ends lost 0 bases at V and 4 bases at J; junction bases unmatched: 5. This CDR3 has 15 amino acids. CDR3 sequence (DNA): TGCGCCAGCAGCTTGGAGGTAGCGGGAGAGTACGAGCAGTACTTC. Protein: CASSLEVAGEYEQYF.

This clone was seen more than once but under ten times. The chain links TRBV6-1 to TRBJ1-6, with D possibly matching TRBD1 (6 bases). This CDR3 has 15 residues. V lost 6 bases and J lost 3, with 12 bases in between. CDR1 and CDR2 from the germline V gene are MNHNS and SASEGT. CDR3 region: CASRRTVGYNSPLHF. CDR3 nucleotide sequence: TGTGCCAGCAGACGGACAGTCGGCTATAATTCACCCCTCCACTTT.

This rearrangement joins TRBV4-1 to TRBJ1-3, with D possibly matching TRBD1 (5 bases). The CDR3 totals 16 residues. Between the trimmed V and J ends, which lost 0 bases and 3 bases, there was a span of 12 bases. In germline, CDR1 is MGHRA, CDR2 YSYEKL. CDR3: CASSQEVTVSGNTIYF. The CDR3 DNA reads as TGCGCCAGCAGCCAAGAAGTGACAGTCAGTGGAAACACCATATATTTT.

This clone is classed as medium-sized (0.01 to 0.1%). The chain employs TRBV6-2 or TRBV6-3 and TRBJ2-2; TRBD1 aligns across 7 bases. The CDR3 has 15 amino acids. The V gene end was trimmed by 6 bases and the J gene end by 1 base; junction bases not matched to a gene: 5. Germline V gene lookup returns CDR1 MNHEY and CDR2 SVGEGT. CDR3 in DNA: TGTGCCAGCAGCAGACAGGGTCTGAACACCGGGGAGCTGTTTTTT. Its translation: CASSRQGLNTGELFF.

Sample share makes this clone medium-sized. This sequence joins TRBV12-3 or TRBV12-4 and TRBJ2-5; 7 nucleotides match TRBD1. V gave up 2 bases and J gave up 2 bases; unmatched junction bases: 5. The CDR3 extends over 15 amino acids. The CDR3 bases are TGTGCCAGCAGTTTAAAAATGGGACAGCAAGAGACCCAGTACTTC. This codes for CASSLKMGQQETQYF.

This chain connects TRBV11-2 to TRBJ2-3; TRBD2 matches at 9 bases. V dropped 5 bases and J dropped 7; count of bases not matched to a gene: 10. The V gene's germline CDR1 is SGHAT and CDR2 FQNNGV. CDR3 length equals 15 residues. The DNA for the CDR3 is TGTGCCAGCAGCGGAGGGACTAGCCTCGCATATACGCAGTATTTT. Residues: CASSGGTSLAYTQYF.

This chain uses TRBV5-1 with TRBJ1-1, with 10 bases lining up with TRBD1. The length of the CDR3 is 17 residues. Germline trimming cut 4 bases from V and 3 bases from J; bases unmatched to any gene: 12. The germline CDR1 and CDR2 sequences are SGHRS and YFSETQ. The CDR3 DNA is TGCGCCAGCAGCAGGGGGCCGGGACAGGGGAAGTACACTGAAGCTTTCTTT. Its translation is CASSRGPGQGKYTEAFF.

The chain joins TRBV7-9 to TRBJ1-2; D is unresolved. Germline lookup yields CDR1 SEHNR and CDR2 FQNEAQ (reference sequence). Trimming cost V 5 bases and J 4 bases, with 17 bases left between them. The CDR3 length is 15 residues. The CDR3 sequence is CASSPYDTFPYGYTF. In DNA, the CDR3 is TGTGCCAGCAGCCCATATGACACCTTCCCCTATGGCTACACCTTC.

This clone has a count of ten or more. As DNA, the CDR3 is TGTGCCAGCAGCTACTCGGGAAACGGTGTCCAAGAGACCCAGTACTTC. Residues: CASSYSGNGVQETQYF. This rearrangement joins TRBV7-2 to TRBJ2-5; D is possibly TRBD2 (5 bases). The CDR3 length is 16 residues. Trimming left V 4 bases short and J 1 base short, with 16 bases between. The germline CDR1 and CDR2 sequences are SGHTA and FQGNSA.

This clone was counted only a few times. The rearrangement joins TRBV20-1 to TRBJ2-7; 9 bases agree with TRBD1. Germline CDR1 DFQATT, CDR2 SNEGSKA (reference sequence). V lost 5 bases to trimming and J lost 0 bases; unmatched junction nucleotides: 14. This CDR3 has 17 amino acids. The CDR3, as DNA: TGCAGTGCTGTCTTTCAGGGGACAGGGATTTTCTCCTACGAGCAGTACTTC. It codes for CSAVFQGTGIFSYEQYF.

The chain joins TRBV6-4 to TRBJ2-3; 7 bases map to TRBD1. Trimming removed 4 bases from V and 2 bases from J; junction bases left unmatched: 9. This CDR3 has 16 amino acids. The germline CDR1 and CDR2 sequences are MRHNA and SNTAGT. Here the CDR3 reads CASSASPGTVTDTQYF. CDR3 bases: TGTGCCAGCAGTGCTTCCCCCGGGACAGTCACAGATACGCAGTATTTT.

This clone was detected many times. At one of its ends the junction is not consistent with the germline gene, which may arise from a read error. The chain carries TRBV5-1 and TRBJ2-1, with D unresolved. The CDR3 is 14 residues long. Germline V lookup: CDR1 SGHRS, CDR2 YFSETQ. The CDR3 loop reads CASSLWAKPVEQSF. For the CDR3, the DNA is TGCGCCAGCAGCTTGTGGGCCAAGCCAGTGGAGCAGTCCTTC.

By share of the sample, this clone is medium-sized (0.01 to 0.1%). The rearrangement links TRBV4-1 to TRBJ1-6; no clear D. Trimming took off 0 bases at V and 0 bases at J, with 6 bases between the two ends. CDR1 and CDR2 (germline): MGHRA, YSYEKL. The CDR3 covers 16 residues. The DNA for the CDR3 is TGCGCCAGCAGCCAAGATAGGTCCTCCTATAATTCACCCCTCCACTTT. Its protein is CASSQDRSSYNSPLHF.

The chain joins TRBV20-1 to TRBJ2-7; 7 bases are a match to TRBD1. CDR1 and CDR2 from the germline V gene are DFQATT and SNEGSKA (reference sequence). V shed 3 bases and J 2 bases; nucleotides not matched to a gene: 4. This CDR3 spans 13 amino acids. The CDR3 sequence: CSASATGAYEQYF. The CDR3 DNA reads TGCAGTGCTAGTGCCACAGGGGCCTACGAGCAGTACTTC.

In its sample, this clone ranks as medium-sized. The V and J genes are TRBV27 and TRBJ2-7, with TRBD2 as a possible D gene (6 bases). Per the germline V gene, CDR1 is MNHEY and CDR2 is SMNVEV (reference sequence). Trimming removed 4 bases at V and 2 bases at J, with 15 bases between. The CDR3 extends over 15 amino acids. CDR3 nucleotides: TGTGCCAGCAGTTCCCTCCGGGACTCACCCTACGAGCAGTACTTC. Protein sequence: CASSSLRDSPYEQYF.

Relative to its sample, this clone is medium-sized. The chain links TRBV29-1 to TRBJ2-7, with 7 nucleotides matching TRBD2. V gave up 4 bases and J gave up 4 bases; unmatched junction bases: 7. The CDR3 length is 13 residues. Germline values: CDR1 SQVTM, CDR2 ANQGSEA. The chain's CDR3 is CSVGYQRGYEQYF. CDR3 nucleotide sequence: TGCAGCGTTGGCTACCAGCGGGGTTACGAGCAGTACTTC.

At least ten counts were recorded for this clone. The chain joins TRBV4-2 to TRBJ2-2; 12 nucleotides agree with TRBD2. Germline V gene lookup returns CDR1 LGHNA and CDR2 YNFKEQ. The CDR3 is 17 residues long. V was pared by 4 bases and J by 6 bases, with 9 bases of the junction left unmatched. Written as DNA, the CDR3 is TGTGCCAGCAGCCCGCGACTAGCGGGAGTCGTCTCCGGGGAGCTGTTTTTT. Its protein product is CASSPRLAGVVSGELFF.

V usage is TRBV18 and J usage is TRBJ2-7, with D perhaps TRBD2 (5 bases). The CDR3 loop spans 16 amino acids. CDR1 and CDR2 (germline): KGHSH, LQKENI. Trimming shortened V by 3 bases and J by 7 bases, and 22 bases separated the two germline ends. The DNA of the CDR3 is TGTGCCAGCTCACCGGGAGCGAGCGCGAGGGTATGGGAGCAGTACTTC. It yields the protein CASSPGASARVWEQYF.

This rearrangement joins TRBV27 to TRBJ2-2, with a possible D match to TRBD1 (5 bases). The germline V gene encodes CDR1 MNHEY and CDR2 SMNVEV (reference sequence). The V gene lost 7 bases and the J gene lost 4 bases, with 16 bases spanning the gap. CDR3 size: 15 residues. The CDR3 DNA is TGTGCCAGCACTGGTCTGGGGCACCTCACCGGGGAGCTGTTTTTT. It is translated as CASTGLGHLTGELFF.

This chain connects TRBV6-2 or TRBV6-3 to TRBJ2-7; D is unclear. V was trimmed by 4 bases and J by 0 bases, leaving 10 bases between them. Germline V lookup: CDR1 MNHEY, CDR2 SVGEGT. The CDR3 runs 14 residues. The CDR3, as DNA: TGTGCCAGCAGTTTAACCTCCCTCTCCTACGAGCAGTACTTC. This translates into CASSLTSLSYEQYF.